One and the same sample provided the 19 T cell receptor beta chains below, sequenced in a study of T cells after yellow fever vaccination. TCRdb fed the 5' RACE reads into MiXCR, producing one record per CDR3 protein. The repertoire has 200,000 to 300,000 distinct CDR3 sequences, over 10% of them found once; the top ten carry roughly 0.5%. The input for sequencing was CD4+ T cells sorted from PBMCs, taken 45 days after the yellow fever booster vaccination. The receptors stem from a man aged 30-40 years who received the YFV17D yellow fever vaccine.

The genes are TRBV12-3 or TRBV12-4 and TRBJ2-1; a weak D match, TRBD1 (6 bases). Between the trimmed V and J ends, which lost 6 bases and 0 bases, there was a span of 12 bases. This CDR3 contains 15 residues. The CDR3 protein is CASRSQGTSYNEQFF. The CDR3 region has the DNA TGTGCCAGCAGATCCCAGGGGACCTCCTACAATGAGCAGTTCTTC.

This clonotype was found a few times. The CDR3: CASSLKPGSNEKLFF. The DNA of the CDR3 is TGTGCCAGCAGCTTGAAGCCTGGGTCTAATGAAAAACTGTTTTTT. This chain uses TRBV5-5 with TRBJ1-4; D remains ambiguous. Trimming left V 1 base short and J 3 bases short, with 10 bases between. The CDR3 consists of 15 residues. Per the germline V gene, CDR1 is SGHKS and CDR2 is YYEKEE (reference sequence). Full variable domain (remainder filled in from reference TRBV5-5 and TRBJ1-4): DAGVTQSPTHLIKTRGQQVTLRCSPISGHKSVSWYQQVLGQGPQFIFQYYEKEERGRGNFPDRFSARQFPNYSSELNVNALLLGDSALYLCASSLKPGSNEKLFFGSGTQLSVL.

The genes are TRBV18 and TRBJ2-5; D gene uncertain. Trimming took 2 bases from V and 1 from J, leaving 8 bases between them. This CDR3 spans 14 amino acids. Germline lookup yields CDR1 KGHSH and CDR2 LQKENI. The CDR3 DNA sequence: TGTGCCAGCTCACCAACCCGCGCCCAAGAGACCCAGTACTTC. This sequence encodes CASSPTRAQETQYF.

This clonotype was seen a few times. This chain links TRBV18 with TRBJ1-1; D remains unclear. This CDR3 is 14 amino acids long. Trimming removed 0 bases at V and 2 bases at J, with 7 bases between. The germline V gene has CDR1 KGHSH and CDR2 LQKENI. The CDR3 nucleotides read TGTGCCAGCTCACCACCACGTGGAAACACTGAAGCTTTCTTT. Protein product: CASSPPRGNTEAFF. Full variable domain (remainder filled in from reference TRBV18 and TRBJ1-1): NAGVMQNPRHLVRRRGQEARLRCSPMKGHSHVYWYRQLPEEGLKFMVYLQKENIIDESGMPKERFSAEFPKEGPSILRIQQVVRGDSAAYFCASSPPRGNTEAFFGQGTRLTVV.

This clonotype was counted between two and nine times. J is TRBJ2-1 and V is TRBV7-2; TRBD2 matches at 9 bases. The CDR3 length is 16 residues. Germline CDR1 is SGHTA and CDR2 is FQGNSA. After removal of 5 bases from V and 3 bases from J, the junction contained 8 bases not matched to a gene. The DNA of the CDR3 is TGTGCCAGCAGCCCAGTAGCGGGAGCGGGCTACAATGAGCAGTTCTTC. Protein: CASSPVAGAGYNEQFF.

The chain carries TRBV4-2 and TRBJ1-1, with no clear D. Germline values: CDR1 LGHNA, CDR2 YNFKEQ. The germline V and J ends were trimmed by 8 bases and 1 base, with 8 bases remaining between them. The CDR3 is 12 residues long. This CDR3 reads CASGRPNTEAFF. As DNA, the CDR3 is TGTGCCAGCGGCCGCCCGAACACTGAAGCTTTCTTT.

The V and J genes are TRBV30 and TRBJ1-4; 8 bases match TRBD1. This CDR3 spans 14 amino acids. Trimming took 2 bases from V and 7 from J; bases not matched to a gene: 6. Germline CDR1 is GTSNPN and CDR2 is SVGIG (reference sequence). CDR3: CAWSSGQGSEKLFF. CDR3 DNA sequence: TGTGCCTGGAGTAGCGGACAGGGAAGTGAAAAACTGTTTTTT.

This clonotype was observed a few times. V and J are TRBV12-3 or TRBV12-4 and TRBJ1-2; TRBD1 matches at 7 bases. V dropped 6 bases and J dropped 4; count of bases not matched to a gene: 8. CDR3 length equals 14 residues. CDR3 residues: CASSPDREFYGYTF. For the CDR3, the DNA is TGTGCCAGCAGCCCCGACAGGGAGTTCTATGGCTACACCTTC.

This clonotype was found a few times. V gene TRBV20-1 combines with J gene TRBJ2-1, with 9 bases matching TRBD2. CDR3 length equals 15 residues. The ends lost 1 base at V and 4 bases at J; junction bases unmatched: 5. Germline CDR1 reads DFQATT; CDR2 reads SNEGSKA (reference sequence). CDR3 in amino acids: CSARGGGRGYNEQFF. The CDR3 DNA follows: TGCAGTGCTAGAGGCGGCGGGAGGGGATACAATGAGCAGTTCTTC.

This clonotype turned up a few times. The chain has TRBV29-1 and TRBJ2-2; 7 bases fit TRBD1. Germline V CDR1 and CDR2: SQVTM, ANQGSEA. This CDR3 is 15 amino acids long. In DNA, the CDR3 is TGCTCCGTTCAGGGGCGACAGGGTTACACCGGGGAGCTGTTTTTT. Residues: CSVQGRQGYTGELFF.

This rearrangement joins TRBV4-3 to TRBJ2-7; weak D call: TRBD2 (5 bases). The CDR3 is 13 residues long. V was pared by 4 bases and J by 4 bases, with 11 bases between. From germline, CDR1 is LGHNA and CDR2 YSLEER. In nucleotides, the CDR3 is TGCGCCAGCAGCCGCGAGGGAAGTTACGAGCAGTACTTC. It translates to CASSREGSYEQYF.

This clonotype has more than one count but fewer than ten. The chain is built from TRBV12-3 or TRBV12-4 and TRBJ2-5; 8 bases map to TRBD2. The CDR3 sequence is 17 residues long. V lost 5 bases to trimming and J lost 1 base; unmatched junction nucleotides: 12. CDR3 nucleotide sequence: TGTGCCAGCAGTCCGGGACTAGTCTCCGCTTTCCAAGAGACCCAGTACTTC. Translated, it gives CASSPGLVSAFQETQYF.

The sample holds a few counts of this clonotype. The V gene is TRBV29-1, the J gene TRBJ2-4; D perhaps matches TRBD2 (6 bases). From germline, CDR1 is SQVTM and CDR2 ANQGSEA. The CDR3 has 12 residues. V lost 5 bases to trimming and J lost 6 bases, with 11 bases between them. The CDR3 sequence: CSVRDWGNIQYF. The DNA for the CDR3 is TGCAGCGTTCGGGACTGGGGAAACATTCAGTACTTC.

This clonotype was found a few times. The chain joins TRBV6-2 or TRBV6-3 to TRBJ2-7; no clear D gene. The CDR3 has 15 residues. Germline values: CDR1 MNHEY, CDR2 SVGEGT. Trimming left V 0 bases short and J 3 bases short, with 12 bases between. The CDR3 DNA sequence: TGTGCCAGCAGTTACTCGGGTTTGGGGAACTACGAGCAGTACTTC. Its protein is CASSYSGLGNYEQYF.

This clonotype was seen many times. The chain recombines TRBV7-9 with TRBJ1-2; no firm D call. The V end was cut by 1 base, the J end by 6 bases, with 12 bases between. Germline assignment: CDR1 SEHNR and CDR2 FQNEAQ (reference sequence). The CDR3 has 14 amino acids. The CDR3 here is CASSLEGLGDGYTF. DNA of the CDR3: TGTGCCAGCAGCTTAGAGGGTCTGGGAGATGGCTACACCTTC.

This clonotype came up a few times. The chain is built from TRBV20-1 and TRBJ1-5, with 10 nucleotides matching TRBD1. Germline values: CDR1 DFQATT, CDR2 SNEGSKA (reference sequence). Trimming at V came to 4 bases and at J to 5 bases, leaving 5 bases not matched to a gene. This CDR3 has 14 amino acids. The CDR3 is CSANPGTGDQPQHF. In DNA, the CDR3 is TGCAGTGCTAACCCCGGGACAGGGGATCAGCCCCAGCATTTT.

This clonotype came up a few times. The gene calls are TRBV18 and TRBJ1-2; TRBD1 is a possible D gene (5 bases). Germline loops: CDR1 KGHSH, CDR2 LQKENI. The germline V and J ends were trimmed by 6 bases and 2 bases, with 13 bases remaining between them. CDR3 length: 14 amino acids. DNA of the CDR3: TGTGCCAGCTCGCCAAACCAGGGAAACTATGGCTACACCTTC. Translation: CASSPNQGNYGYTF.

The chain links TRBV20-1 to TRBJ2-1; 12 bases line up with TRBD2. Per germline, CDR1 DFQATT and CDR2 SNEGSKA (reference sequence). V was pared by 1 base and J by 10 bases, with 5 bases of the junction left unmatched. This CDR3 region has 14 residues. The DNA of the CDR3 is TGCAGTGCTAGAGGACTAGCGGGGGAGCGGGAGCAGTTCTTC. This codes for CSARGLAGEREQFF.

This clonotype occurred many times. J is TRBJ2-7 and V is TRBV18; TRBD2 is a possible D gene (5 bases). This CDR3 is 15 amino acids long. V was trimmed by 0 bases and J by 4 bases, leaving 13 bases between them. In germline, CDR1 is KGHSH, CDR2 LQKENI. The CDR3 region has the DNA TGTGCCAGCTCACCACCGGGCCTTGGAGGTTACGAGCAGTACTTC. This gives the protein CASSPPGLGGYEQYF.